Presented here are 29 T cell receptor beta chains from one specimen sequenced in a study of T cell changes during pregnancy in multiple sclerosis. The assay was immunoSEQ multiplex PCR, and TCRdb's table has in-frame clones only and misses some. The table includes about 130,000 clones, roughly 95% detected once. Specimen: peripheral blood, collected after pregnancy. The receptors were gathered from a female donor with multiple sclerosis, enrolled in a pregnancy study.

In its sample, this clone was seen once. The chain is built from TRBV2 and TRBJ2-1; 9 bases are shared with TRBD1. CDR1 is SNHLY, CDR2 FYNNEI, per germline. V dropped 8 bases and J dropped 4; count of bases not matched to a gene: 21. The CDR3 loop spans 19 amino acids. The CDR3 DNA follows: TGTGCCAGCTGGTTGGGAACAGGGGGCGCCGGGGGGCTATACAATGAGCAGTTCTTC. This codes for CASWLGTGGAGGLYNEQFF.

J is TRBJ2-1 and V is TRBV30; TRBD2 is a possible D gene (5 bases). The CDR3 is 12 amino acids. The germline V and J ends were trimmed by 5 bases and 8 bases, with 13 bases remaining between them. Looked up from germline, CDR1 is GTSNPN and CDR2 is SVGIG (reference sequence). DNA for the CDR3: TGTGCCTGGTCCTGGGTAGCGTATGAGCAGTTCTTC. Residues: CAWSWVAYEQFF.

The V gene is TRBV6-6, the J gene TRBJ2-3; TRBD1 matches 7 bases. V was clipped by 6 bases and J by 5 bases; unmatched bases: 11. The CDR3 is 15 amino acids. The germline V gene has CDR1 MNHNY and CDR2 SVGAGI (reference sequence). The CDR3 DNA reads as TGTGCCAGCAGCCTTCGACAGGGTGGAAGAGATACGCAGTATTTT. It specifies CASSLRQGGRDTQYF.

V usage is TRBV30 and J usage is TRBJ1-1, with 7 bases matching TRBD1. There are 13 residues in the CDR3. CDR1 is GTSNPN and CDR2 is SVGIG in the germline V gene (reference sequence). Trimming removed 2 bases from V and 6 bases from J; junction bases left unmatched: 6. The DNA of the CDR3 is TGTGCCTGGAGTAGACAGGGTGGGTCTGAAGCTTTCTTT. It encodes CAWSRQGGSEAFF.

This chain links TRBV18 with TRBJ2-5, with D maybe TRBD2 (6 bases). Germline V CDR1 and CDR2: KGHSH, LQKENI. Deletions cut 3 bases from V and 1 base from J, with 15 bases between. The length of the CDR3 is 16 residues. CDR3 loop: CASSPLASPLQETQYF. CDR3 bases: TGTGCCAGCTCACCGCTAGCGTCCCCGCTCCAAGAGACCCAGTACTTC.

The chain is built from TRBV7-9 and TRBJ1-5, with D perhaps matching TRBD1 (6 bases). Looked up from germline, CDR1 is SEHNR and CDR2 is FQNEAQ (reference sequence). The CDR3 spans 14 residues. V was shortened by 5 bases and J by 0 bases, with 8 bases between the two germline ends. The CDR3 nucleotides read TGTGCCAGCAGCCTGACAGGTAGCAATCAGCCCCAGCATTTT. Amino acids: CASSLTGSNQPQHF. Variable domain in full (rest from reference TRBV7-9 and TRBJ1-5): DTGVSQNPRHKITKRGQNVTFRCDPISEHNRLYWYRQTLGQGPEFLTYFQNEAQLEKSRLLSDRFSAERPKGSFSTLEIQRTEQGDSAMYLCASSLTGSNQPQHFGDGTRLSIL.

This rearrangement joins TRBV19 to TRBJ1-2, with D unresolved. V was trimmed by 8 bases and J by 4 bases, leaving 11 bases between them. This CDR3 is built from 12 residues. From germline, CDR1 is LNHDA and CDR2 SQIVND (reference sequence). CDR3 loop: CASSTVGYGYTF. In DNA form, the CDR3 reads TGTGCCAGTTCCACGGTCGGCTATGGCTACACCTTC.

This chain connects TRBV28 to TRBJ1-3; D possibly corresponds to TRBD1 (5 bases). This CDR3 comprises 15 residues. V gave up 6 bases and J gave up 0 bases, with 12 bases separating them. Germline loops: CDR1 MDHEN, CDR2 SYDVKM. CDR3 bases: TGTGCCAGCAGCTCCCAAACAGGCTCTGGAAACACCATATATTTT. It translates to CASSSQTGSGNTIYF.

The chain joins TRBV5-4 to TRBJ2-1; 15 nucleotides line up with TRBD2. CDR3 length equals 18 residues. Germline trimming cut 5 bases from V and 4 bases from J; bases unmatched to any gene: 10. Germline CDR1 reads SGHNT; CDR2 reads YYREEE (reference sequence). The DNA of the CDR3 is TGTGCCAGCAGTCCGGGACTAGCGGGAGGCGAGGGGTACAATGAGCAGTTCTTC. Translation: CASSPGLAGGEGYNEQFF.

The chain links TRBV4-1 to TRBJ2-6, with TRBD1 matching over 9 bases. CDR3 length: 18 amino acids. Looked up from germline, CDR1 is MGHRA and CDR2 is YSYEKL. The junction had 3 bases not matched to a gene; V was cut back by 0 bases and J by 0 bases. CDR3 nucleotides: TGCGCCAGCAGCCAAGAGGGGACAGGGTCCTCTGGGGCCAACGTCCTGACTTTC. This encodes CASSQEGTGSSGANVLTF.

The chain has TRBV15 and TRBJ2-1; 11 positions agree with TRBD2. Germline trimming cut 0 bases from V and 1 base from J; bases unmatched to any gene: 8. The CDR3 has 19 residues. The germline gives CDR1 LNHNV, CDR2 YYDKDF (reference sequence). The CDR3, as DNA: TGTGCCACCAGCAGAGATTTGGGGGGACTAGCGGAATCCTACAATGAGCAGTTCTTC. It encodes CATSRDLGGLAESYNEQFF.

The chain carries TRBV6-8 and TRBJ2-1; 10 nucleotides line up with TRBD1. Germline trimming cut 4 bases from V and 9 bases from J; bases unmatched to any gene: 12. The CDR3 covers 16 residues. Germline V gene sequence: CDR1 MNHGY, CDR2 SAAAGT. The CDR3 loop reads CASSCLGQGWVCEQFF. The CDR3 coding sequence is TGTGCCAGCAGTTGCCTGGGACAGGGGTGGGTCTGTGAGCAGTTCTTC.

V is TRBV7-9 and J is TRBJ2-1; D ambiguous. Germline V CDR1 and CDR2: SEHNR, FQNEAQ (reference sequence). Trimming removed 4 bases at V and 5 bases at J, with 12 bases between. The CDR3 sequence is 14 residues long. The CDR3 nucleotides are TGTGCCAGCAGCTCGCACCAGCGTAACAATGAGCAGTTCTTC. Amino acids: CASSSHQRNNEQFF.

This chain uses TRBV19 with TRBJ2-2; 7 nucleotides agree with TRBD2. CDR1 LNHDA and CDR2 SQIVND come from the germline V gene (reference sequence). CDR3 length equals 16 residues. Unmatched junction bases numbered 2, after V lost 1 base and J lost 0 bases. The CDR3 here is CASSIAAGANTGELFF. Here the CDR3 DNA reads TGTGCCAGTAGTATAGCGGCGGGGGCGAACACCGGGGAGCTGTTTTTT.

The rearrangement joins TRBV7-2 to TRBJ1-1; the D is unclear. This CDR3 comprises 14 residues. Germline-derived CDR1 and CDR2 are SGHTA and FQGNSA. V shed 0 bases and J shed 5 bases, with 10 bases lying between them. CDR3 amino acids: CASSLAAMRTEAFF. CDR3 nucleotides: TGTGCCAGCAGCTTAGCCGCCATGAGGACTGAAGCTTTCTTT. The full variable domain, rest sourced from reference TRBV7-2 and TRBJ1-1, is GAGVSQSPSNKVTEKGKDVELRCDPISGHTALYWYRQSLGQGLEFLIYFQGNSAPDKSGLPSDRFSAERTGGSVSTLTIQRTQQEDSAVYLCASSLAAMRTEAFFGQGTRLTVV.

The J gene is TRBJ2-1, the V gene TRBV27; D is unclear. This CDR3 spans 14 amino acids. Germline V CDR1 and CDR2: MNHEY, SMNVEV (reference sequence). The ends were cut back, 3 bases at V and 2 bases at J, with 8 bases in the middle. This chain's CDR3 is CASSFAHTYNEQFF. The DNA for the CDR3 is TGTGCCAGCAGTTTCGCCCACACCTACAATGAGCAGTTCTTC.

V gene TRBV5-1 combines with J gene TRBJ1-1; maybe TRBD1 (5 bases). The CDR3 covers 14 residues. Germline V gives CDR1 SGHRS, CDR2 YFSETQ. V was clipped by 0 bases and J by 1 base, with 7 bases between them. The CDR3 reads CASSLAQGNTEAFF. The CDR3, as DNA: TGCGCCAGCAGCTTGGCCCAGGGGAACACTGAAGCTTTCTTT.

The genes are TRBV5-6 and TRBJ2-7; 7 nucleotides match TRBD1. The CDR3 contains 15 residues. Trimming at V came to 3 bases and at J to 4 bases, leaving 10 bases not matched to a gene. Germline V CDR1 and CDR2: SGHDT, YYEEEE. This chain's CDR3 is CASSSPLTGPYEQYF. Written as DNA, the CDR3 is TGTGCCAGCAGCTCCCCCTTGACAGGGCCGTACGAGCAGTACTTC. Full variable domain (remainder filled in from reference TRBV5-6 and TRBJ2-7): DAGVTQSPTHLIKTRGQQVTLRCSPKSGHDTVSWYQQALGQGPQFIFQYYEEEERQRGNFPDRFSGHQFPNYSSELNVNALLLGDSALYLCASSSPLTGPYEQYFGPGTRLTVT.

The chain recombines TRBV5-1 with TRBJ2-7; 9 positions agree with TRBD1. CDR1 is SGHRS, CDR2 YFSETQ, per germline. V was clipped by 8 bases and J by 3 bases; unmatched bases: 6. The CDR3 runs to 13 residues. CDR3 bases: TGCGCCAGTGGGACAGGGACACGCTACGAGCAGTACTTC. It translates to CASGTGTRYEQYF.

This sequence joins TRBV14 and TRBJ2-7; 8 nucleotides line up with TRBD1. The CDR3 loop spans 15 amino acids. Looked up from germline, CDR1 is SGHDN and CDR2 is FVKESK. The junction had 7 bases not matched to a gene; V was cut back by 4 bases and J by 2 bases. CDR3 in DNA: TGTGCCAGCAGCCCGTGGACAGGGAGCGCCTACGAGCAGTACTTC. It specifies CASSPWTGSAYEQYF.

The gene calls are TRBV5-6 and TRBJ2-1; 10 bases align to TRBD1. Germline-derived CDR1 and CDR2 are SGHDT and YYEEEE. The V gene end was trimmed by 2 bases and the J gene end by 6 bases; junction bases not matched to a gene: 8. This CDR3 contains 16 residues. CDR3 in DNA: TGTGCCAGCAGCTTCTTCCGGGACAGGGGCCTCAATGAGCAGTTCTTC. Protein: CASSFFRDRGLNEQFF.

The count of this clone is one. The chain recombines TRBV11-2 with TRBJ2-1; the match to TRBD2 covers 12 bases. The V gene end was trimmed by 5 bases and the J gene end by 8 bases; junction bases not matched to a gene: 13. Germline V gene lookup returns CDR1 SGHAT and CDR2 FQNNGV. This CDR3 is 17 amino acids long. DNA of the CDR3: TGTGCCAGCAGCCTCCGACTAGCGGGAGACATCCTCGATGAGCAGTTCTTC. Its translation: CASSLRLAGDILDEQFF.

Only a few counts were recorded for this clone. In DNA, the CDR3 is TGTGCCAGCAGCCGAGCAGGGAATTCCGCCGAGCAGTACTTC. This codes for CASSRAGNSAEQYF. The gene calls are TRBV11-1 and TRBJ2-7, with D maybe TRBD1 (5 bases). The CDR3 is 14 residues long. Germline V lookup: CDR1 SGHAT, CDR2 FQDESV (reference sequence). Trimming cost V 5 bases and J 6 bases, with 17 bases left between them.

The chain has TRBV27 and TRBJ2-5, with D tentatively TRBD2 (5 bases). The CDR3 totals 15 residues. Trimming cost V 2 bases and J 0 bases, with 10 bases left between them. Germline CDR1 and CDR2: MNHEY and SMNVEV (reference sequence). In DNA, the CDR3 is TGTGCCAGCAGTTTAACGCCGGGAAACCAAGAGACCCAGTACTTC. Its protein product is CASSLTPGNQETQYF.

The chain joins TRBV11-2 to TRBJ1-4; the D gene is possibly TRBD1 (5 bases). This CDR3 is 15 amino acids long. From germline, CDR1 is SGHAT and CDR2 FQNNGV. Trimming cost V 4 bases and J 0 bases, with 9 bases left between them. In DNA, the CDR3 is TGTGCCAGCAGCTCGGGGGTTGCAACTAATGAAAAACTGTTTTTT. Translated, it gives CASSSGVATNEKLFF. Full variable domain (remainder filled in from reference TRBV11-2 and TRBJ1-4): EAGVAQSPRYKIIEKRQSVAFWCNPISGHATLYWYQQILGQGPKLLIQFQNNGVVDDSQLPKDRFSAERLKGVDSTLKIQPAKLEDSAVYLCASSSGVATNEKLFFGSGTQLSVL.

This rearrangement joins TRBV30 to TRBJ1-1; 7 bases align to TRBD1. Germline V lookup: CDR1 GTSNPN, CDR2 SVGIG (reference sequence). The V gene end was trimmed by 3 bases and the J gene end by 5 bases; junction bases not matched to a gene: 6. The CDR3 has 13 residues. CDR3 amino acids: CAWRSRGKTEAFF. CDR3 sequence (DNA): TGTGCCTGGAGGAGCAGGGGGAAAACTGAAGCTTTCTTT.

The chain joins TRBV5-6 to TRBJ2-1; D gene uncertain. CDR3 length equals 13 residues. Trimming pared 4 bases from V and 6 bases from J, leaving 11 bases between. Germline V gene lookup returns CDR1 SGHDT and CDR2 YYEEEE. CDR3 DNA: TGTGCCAGCAGCGGAGCCCACCGCAATGAGCAGTTCTTC. Translating gives CASSGAHRNEQFF.

V gene TRBV2 combines with J gene TRBJ2-1; 14 nucleotides agree with TRBD2. Germline V CDR1 and CDR2: SNHLY, FYNNEI. V shed 7 bases, J shed 0 bases, and the junction held 5 bases outside the gene matches. CDR3 length: 17 residues. The CDR3 protein is CASMRLAGGPSYNEQFF. The CDR3 DNA is TGTGCCAGCATGAGACTAGCGGGAGGGCCCTCCTACAATGAGCAGTTCTTC.

The chain couples TRBV4-2 to TRBJ2-3; D remains ambiguous. Trimming took 4 bases from V and 2 from J, leaving 13 bases between them. The CDR3 runs to 15 residues. Per the germline V gene, CDR1 is LGHNA and CDR2 is YNFKEQ. The CDR3 coding sequence is TGTGCCAGCAGCCTAGACCCCGCAGACACAGATACGCAGTATTTT. It translates to CASSLDPADTDTQYF.